This passage covers 9 T cell receptor beta chains from one sample sequenced in a study of control samples from healthy donors and cancer patients. Clones were sequenced by immunoSEQ multiplex PCR, and TCRdb holds only the in-frame ones, with some missing. The sample carries 60,000 to 100,000 clones, about 89% recorded once. The sequenced material came from blood. All receptors derive from a man aged 45 to 65 in good health.

The chain joins TRBV15 to TRBJ2-7; 8 bases fit TRBD1. CDR3 length: 14 amino acids. J gave up 2 bases and V 5 bases, and 5 bases lay outside the gene matches. Germline CDR1 reads LNHNV; CDR2 reads YYDKDF (reference sequence). DNA of the CDR3: TGTGCCACCAGCTTCGGACAGGGTACCTACGAGCAGTACTTC. It yields the protein CATSFGQGTYEQYF.

V and J are TRBV5-1 and TRBJ1-2; D is possibly TRBD1 (6 bases). This CDR3 has 13 residues. Germline V lookup: CDR1 SGHRS, CDR2 YFSETQ. The V end lost 2 bases, the J end lost 6 bases, and 11 bases lay between the germline ends. The CDR3 is CASSLRDNDGYTF. Here the CDR3 DNA reads TGCGCCAGCAGCTTAAGGGACAACGATGGCTACACCTTC.

The rearrangement links TRBV10-3 to TRBJ2-5, with D hard to call. This CDR3 comprises 12 residues. Germline CDR1 reads ENHRY; CDR2 reads SYGVKD. V lost 6 bases, J lost 1 base, and 6 bases lay in between. The CDR3 nucleotides are TGTGCCATCAGCCTAAGCCAAGAGACCCAGTACTTC. It codes for CAISLSQETQYF.

The chain uses TRBV5-1 and TRBJ1-2; 10 nucleotides align to TRBD1. V was pared by 0 bases and J by 5 bases, with 10 bases of the junction left unmatched. CDR3 size: 17 residues. The germline gives CDR1 SGHRS, CDR2 YFSETQ. The CDR3 here is CASSLVLRDRGQYGYTF. The CDR3 coding sequence is TGCGCCAGCAGCTTGGTCTTGCGGGACAGGGGTCAGTATGGCTACACCTTC.

This rearrangement joins TRBV20-1 to TRBJ2-2, with D unclear. The CDR3 contains 14 residues. V was clipped by 3 bases and J by 0 bases, with 8 bases between them. Germline-derived CDR1 and CDR2 are DFQATT and SNEGSKA (reference sequence). The CDR3, as DNA: TGCAGTGCTAGTAGTCGTACGAACACCGGGGAGCTGTTTTTT. Translation gives CSASSRTNTGELFF.

This clone appeared a few times. The rearrangement links TRBV20-1 to TRBJ2-1; D unresolved. The germline CDR1 and CDR2 sequences are DFQATT and SNEGSKA (reference sequence). The germline V and J ends were trimmed by 7 bases and 10 bases, with 14 bases remaining between them. This CDR3 spans 11 amino acids. CDR3 sequence: CSGLKAREQFF. DNA of the CDR3: TGCAGTGGCCTCAAGGCAAGAGAGCAGTTCTTC.

The chain is built from TRBV18 and TRBJ1-5; D might be TRBD1 (6 bases). The length of the CDR3 is 15 residues. Trimming stripped 4 bases from V and 1 base from J, with 11 bases between. From germline, CDR1 is KGHSH and CDR2 LQKENI. The CDR3 nucleotides read TGTGCCAGCTCACTTAGGACAGAGAGCAATCAGCCCCAGCATTTT. Translating it yields CASSLRTESNQPQHF. The variable domain in full, completed from reference TRBV18 and TRBJ1-5, reads NAGVMQNPRHLVRRRGQEARLRCSPMKGHSHVYWYRQLPEEGLKFMVYLQKENIIDESGMPKERFSAEFPKEGPSILRIQQVVRGDSAAYFCASSLRTESNQPQHFGDGTRLSIL.

This rearrangement joins TRBV19 to TRBJ1-1, with TRBD1 matching over 8 bases. The V gene's germline CDR1 is LNHDA and CDR2 SQIVND (reference sequence). The CDR3 runs 13 residues. The trim removed 1 base at V and 5 bases at J, leaving 0 bases unmatched. The CDR3 region is CASSIGQGTEAFF. DNA for the CDR3: TGTGCCAGTAGTATAGGACAGGGGACTGAAGCTTTCTTT.

The J gene is TRBJ1-5, the V gene TRBV6-5, with 8 bases identical to TRBD1. After removal of 4 bases from V and 6 bases from J, the junction contained 5 bases not matched to a gene. CDR1 and CDR2 (germline): MNHEY, SVGAGI. CDR3 length: 14 residues. CDR3 in amino acids: CASSSDRGSQPQHF. In nucleotides, the CDR3 is TGTGCCAGCAGTTCCGACAGGGGAAGTCAGCCCCAGCATTTT.